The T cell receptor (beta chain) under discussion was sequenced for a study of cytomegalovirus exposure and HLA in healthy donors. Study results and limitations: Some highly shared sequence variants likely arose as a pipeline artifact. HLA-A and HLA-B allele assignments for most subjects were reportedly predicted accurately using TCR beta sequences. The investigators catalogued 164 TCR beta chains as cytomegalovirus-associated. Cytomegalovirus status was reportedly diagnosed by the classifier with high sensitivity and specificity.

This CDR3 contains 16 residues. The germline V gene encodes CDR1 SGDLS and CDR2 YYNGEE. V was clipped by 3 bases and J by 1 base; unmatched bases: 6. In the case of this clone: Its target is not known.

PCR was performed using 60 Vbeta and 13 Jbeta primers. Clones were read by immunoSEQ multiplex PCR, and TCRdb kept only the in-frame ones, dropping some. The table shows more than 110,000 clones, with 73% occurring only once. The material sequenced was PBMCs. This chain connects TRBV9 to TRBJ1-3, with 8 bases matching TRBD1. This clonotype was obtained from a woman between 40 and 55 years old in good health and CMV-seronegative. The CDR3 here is CASSGGQGYSGNTIYF. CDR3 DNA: TGTGCCAGCAGCGGTGGACAGGGCTATTCTGGAAACACCATATATTTT.